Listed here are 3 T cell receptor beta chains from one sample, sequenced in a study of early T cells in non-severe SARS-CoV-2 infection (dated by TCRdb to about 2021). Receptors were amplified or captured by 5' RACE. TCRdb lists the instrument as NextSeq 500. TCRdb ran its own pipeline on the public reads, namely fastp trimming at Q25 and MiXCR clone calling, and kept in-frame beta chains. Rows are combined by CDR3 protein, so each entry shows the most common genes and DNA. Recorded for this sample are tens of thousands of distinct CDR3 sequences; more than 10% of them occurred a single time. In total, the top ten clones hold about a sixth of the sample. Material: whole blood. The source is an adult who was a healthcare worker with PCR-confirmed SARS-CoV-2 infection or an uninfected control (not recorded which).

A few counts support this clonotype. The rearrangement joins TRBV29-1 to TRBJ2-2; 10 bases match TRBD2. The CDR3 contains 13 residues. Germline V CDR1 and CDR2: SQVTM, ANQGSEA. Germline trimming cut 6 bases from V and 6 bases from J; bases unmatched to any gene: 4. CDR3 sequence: CSVALAGAGELFF. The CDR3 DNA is TGCAGCGTCGCGCTAGCGGGAGCCGGGGAGCTGTTTTTT.

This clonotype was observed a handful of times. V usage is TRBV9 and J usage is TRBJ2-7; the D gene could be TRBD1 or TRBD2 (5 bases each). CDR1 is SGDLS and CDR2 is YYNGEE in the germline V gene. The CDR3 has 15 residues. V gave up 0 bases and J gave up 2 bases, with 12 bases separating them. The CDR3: CASSVGSWGPYEQYF. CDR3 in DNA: TGTGCCAGCAGCGTAGGGTCGTGGGGACCCTACGAGCAGTACTTC.

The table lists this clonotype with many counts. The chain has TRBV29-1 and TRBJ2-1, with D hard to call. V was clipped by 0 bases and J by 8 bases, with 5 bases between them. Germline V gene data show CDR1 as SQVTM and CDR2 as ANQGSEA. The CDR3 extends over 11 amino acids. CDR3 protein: CSVEDTHEQFF. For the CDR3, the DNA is TGCAGCGTTGAAGACACACATGAGCAGTTCTTC.